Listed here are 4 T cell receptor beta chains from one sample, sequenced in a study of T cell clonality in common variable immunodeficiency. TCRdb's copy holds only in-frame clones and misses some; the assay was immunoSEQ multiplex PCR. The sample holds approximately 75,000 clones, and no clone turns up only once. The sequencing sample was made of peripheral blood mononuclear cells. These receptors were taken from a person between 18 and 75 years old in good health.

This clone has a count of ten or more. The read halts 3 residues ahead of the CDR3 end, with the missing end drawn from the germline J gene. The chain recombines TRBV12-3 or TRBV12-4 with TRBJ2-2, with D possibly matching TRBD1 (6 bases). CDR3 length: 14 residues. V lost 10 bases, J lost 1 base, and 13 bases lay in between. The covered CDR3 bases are TGTGCCACCAGCGAGGGGGAGAACACCGGGGAG. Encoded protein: CATSEGENTGE. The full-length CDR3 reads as CATSEGENTGELFF.

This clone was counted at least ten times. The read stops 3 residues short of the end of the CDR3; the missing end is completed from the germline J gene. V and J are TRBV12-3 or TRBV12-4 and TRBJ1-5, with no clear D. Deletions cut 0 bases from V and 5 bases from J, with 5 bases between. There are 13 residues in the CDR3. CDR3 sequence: CASSLAGDQPQHF. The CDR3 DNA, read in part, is TGTGCCAGCAGTTTAGCCGGGGATCAGCCC.

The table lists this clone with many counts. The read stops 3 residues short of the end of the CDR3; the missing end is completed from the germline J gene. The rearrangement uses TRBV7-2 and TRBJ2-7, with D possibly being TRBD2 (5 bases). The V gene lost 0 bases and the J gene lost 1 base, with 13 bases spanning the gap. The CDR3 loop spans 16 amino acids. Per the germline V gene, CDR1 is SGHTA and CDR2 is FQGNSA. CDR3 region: CASSLAPSSTSYEQYF. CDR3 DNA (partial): TGTGCCAGCAGCTTAGCGCCTAGCTCAACATCCTACGAG.

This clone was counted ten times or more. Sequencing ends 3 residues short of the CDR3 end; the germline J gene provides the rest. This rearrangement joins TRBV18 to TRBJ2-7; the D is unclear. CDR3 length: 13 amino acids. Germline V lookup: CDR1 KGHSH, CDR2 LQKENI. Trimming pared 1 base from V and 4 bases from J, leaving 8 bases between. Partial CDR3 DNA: TGTGCCAGCTCACCACAGGGTTCGTACGAG. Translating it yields CASSPQGSYE. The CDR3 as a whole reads CASSPQGSYEQYF.